Detailed here is one T cell receptor (beta chain). This record comes from a study of control samples from healthy donors and cancer patients. TCRdb's table, derived via immunoSEQ multiplex PCR, lists solely in-frame clones and lacks some. Of 110,000 to 150,000 clones listed, under 95% were seen once; the top ten hold about an eighth. This CDR3 comprises 16 residues. V shed 3 bases and J 5 bases; nucleotides not matched to a gene: 11. Per the germline V gene, CDR1 is KGHDR and CDR2 is SFDVKD. The chain links TRBV24-1 to TRBJ2-5; 7 bases align to TRBD2. The origin of this receptor is a man aged 35-49 years in good health. Material: blood. The DNA of the CDR3 is TGTGCCACCAGTGATCCCGGGGGGACCACGGGGGAGACCCAGTACTTC. It codes for CATSDPGGTTGETQYF.